This TCR beta chain is drawn from a study of blood T cell repertoires in COVID-19. Looking at the study overall: Sources were T cells, B-cell-depleted T cells, or PBMCs; the material itself was cDNA or gDNA.

Germline V CDR1 and CDR2: GTSNPN, SVGIG (reference sequence). CDR3 length: 13 amino acids. Using immunoSEQ multiplex PCR, the repertoire was profiled, and TCRdb retains in-frame clones only, with some absent. The sample has a few hundred thousand clones, approximately 85% seen once. The receptor's source is a woman aged 70-85 years with acute or convalescent COVID-19. The chain recombines TRBV30 with TRBJ2-1, with 10 bases fitting TRBD1. The sample taken for sequencing was peripheral blood. The CDR3 loop is CASDRGSYNEQFF. CDR3 coding DNA: TGTGCATCGGACAGGGGGTCCTACAATGAGCAGTTCTTC.